The 19 T cell receptor beta chains presented below share a single source sample, sequenced in a study of blood T cell repertoires in COVID-19. Libraries were prepared by immunoSEQ multiplex PCR; TCRdb keeps only in-frame clonotypes and omits some of them. The sample carries 150,000 to 200,000 clones, over 80% recorded once. The sequencing sample was made of PBMCs or T cells enriched from blood (not recorded which). The receptors shown here come from a woman between 25 and 40 years old who had been exposed to COVID-19.

This chain joins TRBV11-2 and TRBJ2-5; 9 nucleotides align to TRBD1. The CDR3 spans 14 residues. V shed 5 bases and J 3 bases; nucleotides not matched to a gene: 4. Per germline, CDR1 SGHAT and CDR2 FQNNGV. The CDR3, as DNA: TGTGCCAGCAGCCCGGGACAGGGTGAAGAGACCCAGTACTTC. This encodes CASSPGQGEETQYF.

The chain has TRBV19 and TRBJ1-5, with D hard to call. Germline values: CDR1 LNHDA, CDR2 SQIVND (reference sequence). This CDR3 is built from 12 residues. V gave up 4 bases and J gave up 5 bases, with 6 bases separating them. CDR3 amino acids: CASSREYQPQHF. The DNA of the CDR3 is TGTGCCAGTAGTAGGGAGTATCAGCCCCAGCATTTT.

V is TRBV3-1 (or the pseudogene TRBV3-2) and J is TRBJ1-6; 7 bases agree with TRBD1. The CDR3 covers 17 residues. Germline assignment: CDR1 LGHDT and CDR2 YNNKEL (reference sequence). J was trimmed by 6 bases and V by 4 bases; bases with no gene match: 12. The CDR3 loop is CASSPGGLGAGNSPLHF. The CDR3 coding sequence is TGTGCCAGCAGCCCAGGGGGTCTCGGGGCGGGTAATTCACCCCTCCACTTT.

This clone was counted between two and nine times. Here the CDR3 DNA reads TGTGCCAGCAGTAGGGGGACAGGGGGCACGCGAGCTTTCTTT. Its protein product is CASSRGTGGTRAFF. The chain is built from TRBV27 and TRBJ1-1; TRBD1 matches at 12 bases. The length of the CDR3 is 14 residues. Germline lookup yields CDR1 MNHEY and CDR2 SMNVEV (reference sequence). Unmatched junction bases numbered 8, after V lost 5 bases and J lost 10 bases.

This chain joins TRBV6-5 and TRBJ2-5; tentative D call: TRBD2 (5 bases). The CDR3 runs 14 residues. Trimming cost V 6 bases and J 1 base, with 12 bases left between them. Germline-derived CDR1 and CDR2 are MNHEY and SVGAGI. CDR3 loop: CASRGSGSQETQYF. CDR3 nucleotide sequence: TGTGCCAGCAGGGGAAGTGGGAGCCAAGAGACCCAGTACTTC.

The J gene is TRBJ2-7, the V gene TRBV27; TRBD2 agrees at 11 bases. The CDR3 has 16 residues. CDR1 is MNHEY and CDR2 is SMNVEV in the germline V gene (reference sequence). J lost 2 bases, V lost 3 bases, and 6 bases had no gene match. Here the CDR3 reads CASSLLAGGLTYEQYF. As DNA, the CDR3 is TGTGCCAGCAGTTTGCTAGCGGGGGGACTAACCTACGAGCAGTACTTC.

This chain links TRBV20-1 with TRBJ1-1, with D perhaps matching TRBD1 (5 bases). Germline V gene lookup returns CDR1 DFQATT and CDR2 SNEGSKA (reference sequence). Deletions cut 5 bases from V and 11 bases from J, with 15 bases between. This CDR3 contains 11 residues. CDR3 DNA sequence: TGCAGTGCTCCCGACGTCGACAGTGCTTTCTTT. Translating it yields CSAPDVDSAFF.

V is TRBV3-1 (or the pseudogene TRBV3-2) and J is TRBJ2-2; 9 nucleotides agree with TRBD1. The CDR3 is 15 amino acids. Germline CDR1 is LGHDT and CDR2 is YNNKEL (reference sequence). The V and J ends lost 6 bases and 4 bases, in that order; junction bases with no gene match: 6. The CDR3 protein is CASRWGTGLTGELFF. The CDR3 region has the DNA TGTGCCAGCAGGTGGGGGACAGGGCTCACCGGGGAGCTGTTTTTT.

The CDR3 loop is CASSQGRANTEAFF. For the CDR3, the DNA is TGTGCCAGCAGCCAAGGCAGGGCGAACACTGAAGCTTTCTTT. The gene calls are TRBV14 and TRBJ1-1; maybe TRBD1 (5 bases). Germline loops: CDR1 SGHDN, CDR2 FVKESK. The V end lost 1 base, the J end lost 1 base, and 7 bases lay between the germline ends. The CDR3 consists of 14 residues.

This clone appeared a few times. The rearrangement links TRBV29-1 to TRBJ2-5, with TRBD1 identical over 8 bases. Trimming removed 1 base from V and 4 bases from J; junction bases left unmatched: 8. Germline assignment: CDR1 SQVTM and CDR2 ANQGSEA. This CDR3 is 15 amino acids long. The CDR3 DNA reads as TGCAGCGTTGAAGTGACAGGGGCCGAGGGAGAGACCCAGTACTTC. Amino acids: CSVEVTGAEGETQYF.

V usage is TRBV6-4 and J usage is TRBJ2-2, with D tentatively TRBD1 (5 bases). The CDR3 is 15 residues long. V was clipped by 8 bases and J by 0 bases, with 13 bases between them. The germline V gene encodes CDR1 MRHNA and CDR2 SNTAGT. DNA for the CDR3: TGTGCCAGCGGTCTGACAGCCTCGAACACCGGGGAGCTGTTTTTT. Encoded protein: CASGLTASNTGELFF.

This sequence joins TRBV5-4 and TRBJ1-3, with D unclear. This CDR3 region has 14 residues. The germline V gene has CDR1 SGHNT and CDR2 YYREEE (reference sequence). V shed 4 bases and J shed 0 bases, with 8 bases lying between them. The CDR3 DNA follows: TGTGCCAGCAGCCCTGAGTTCTCTGGAAACACCATATATTTT. Translation gives CASSPEFSGNTIYF.

The V call is TRBV5-1, the J call TRBJ1-3; the D is unclear. Deletions cut 0 bases from V and 0 bases from J, with 13 bases between. The length of the CDR3 is 17 residues. The V gene's germline CDR1 is SGHRS and CDR2 YFSETQ. The CDR3 region has the DNA TGCGCCAGCAGCTTGGGGGGAGGTGGACGCTCTGGAAACACCATATATTTT. Protein sequence: CASSLGGGGRSGNTIYF.

The chain employs TRBV4-1 and TRBJ1-2; D remains unclear. The CDR3 consists of 13 residues. Germline V lookup: CDR1 MGHRA, CDR2 YSYEKL. Between the trimmed V and J ends, which lost 4 bases and 7 bases, there was a span of 13 bases. Written as DNA, the CDR3 is TGCGCCAGCAGCCCGACCGGGAATGGTGGCTACACCTTC. It translates to CASSPTGNGGYTF.

The rearrangement uses TRBV19 and TRBJ1-1; 7 bases agree with TRBD1. V lost 5 bases to trimming and J lost 4 bases; unmatched junction nucleotides: 7. The CDR3 is made up of 14 amino acids. The V gene's germline CDR1 is LNHDA and CDR2 SQIVND (reference sequence). The CDR3 coding sequence is TGTGCCAGTAGTTCACAGGGGTTAGGCACTGAAGCTTTCTTT. It translates to CASSSQGLGTEAFF.

The rearrangement joins TRBV30 to TRBJ1-5; 7 nucleotides line up with TRBD1. The germline gives CDR1 GTSNPN, CDR2 SVGIG (reference sequence). Trimming cost V 3 bases and J 4 bases; bases outside gene matches: 3. The length of the CDR3 is 13 residues. CDR3 sequence reads: CAWSGTENQPQHF. The CDR3 nucleotides read TGTGCCTGGAGCGGGACAGAGAATCAGCCCCAGCATTTT.

The genes are TRBV2 and TRBJ1-1; D call uncertain. The V end was cut by 4 bases, the J end by 2 bases, with 8 bases between. Germline V gene sequence: CDR1 SNHLY, CDR2 FYNNEI. The CDR3 has 13 amino acids. The CDR3 is CASSGGKNTEAFF. DNA of the CDR3: TGTGCCAGCAGTGGAGGGAAAAACACTGAAGCTTTCTTT.

The rearrangement joins TRBV7-9 to TRBJ2-1, with 7 bases identical to TRBD2. This CDR3 comprises 15 residues. The J segment lost 5 bases and the V segment lost 5 bases, leaving 9 bases of the junction unmatched. Per germline, CDR1 SEHNR and CDR2 FQNEAQ (reference sequence). The CDR3 loop reads CASSPGPAGDNEQFF. The DNA of the CDR3 is TGTGCCAGCAGCCCAGGTCCCGCGGGGGACAATGAGCAGTTCTTC. The complete variable domain, with remaining parts taken from reference TRBV7-9 and TRBJ2-1, reads DTGVSQNPRHKITKRGQNVTFRCDPISEHNRLYWYRQTLGQGPEFLTYFQNEAQLEKSRLLSDRFSAERPKGSFSTLEIQRTEQGDSAMYLCASSPGPAGDNEQFFGPGTRLTVL.

V is TRBV6-1 and J is TRBJ1-1; perhaps TRBD1 as D (5 bases). V was trimmed by 1 base and J by 3 bases, leaving 12 bases between them. The germline gives CDR1 MNHNS, CDR2 SASEGT. CDR3 length: 15 residues. The CDR3 is CASSEGRDPYTEAFF. The CDR3 nucleotides read TGTGCCAGCAGTGAAGGCAGGGATCCTTACACTGAAGCTTTCTTT.